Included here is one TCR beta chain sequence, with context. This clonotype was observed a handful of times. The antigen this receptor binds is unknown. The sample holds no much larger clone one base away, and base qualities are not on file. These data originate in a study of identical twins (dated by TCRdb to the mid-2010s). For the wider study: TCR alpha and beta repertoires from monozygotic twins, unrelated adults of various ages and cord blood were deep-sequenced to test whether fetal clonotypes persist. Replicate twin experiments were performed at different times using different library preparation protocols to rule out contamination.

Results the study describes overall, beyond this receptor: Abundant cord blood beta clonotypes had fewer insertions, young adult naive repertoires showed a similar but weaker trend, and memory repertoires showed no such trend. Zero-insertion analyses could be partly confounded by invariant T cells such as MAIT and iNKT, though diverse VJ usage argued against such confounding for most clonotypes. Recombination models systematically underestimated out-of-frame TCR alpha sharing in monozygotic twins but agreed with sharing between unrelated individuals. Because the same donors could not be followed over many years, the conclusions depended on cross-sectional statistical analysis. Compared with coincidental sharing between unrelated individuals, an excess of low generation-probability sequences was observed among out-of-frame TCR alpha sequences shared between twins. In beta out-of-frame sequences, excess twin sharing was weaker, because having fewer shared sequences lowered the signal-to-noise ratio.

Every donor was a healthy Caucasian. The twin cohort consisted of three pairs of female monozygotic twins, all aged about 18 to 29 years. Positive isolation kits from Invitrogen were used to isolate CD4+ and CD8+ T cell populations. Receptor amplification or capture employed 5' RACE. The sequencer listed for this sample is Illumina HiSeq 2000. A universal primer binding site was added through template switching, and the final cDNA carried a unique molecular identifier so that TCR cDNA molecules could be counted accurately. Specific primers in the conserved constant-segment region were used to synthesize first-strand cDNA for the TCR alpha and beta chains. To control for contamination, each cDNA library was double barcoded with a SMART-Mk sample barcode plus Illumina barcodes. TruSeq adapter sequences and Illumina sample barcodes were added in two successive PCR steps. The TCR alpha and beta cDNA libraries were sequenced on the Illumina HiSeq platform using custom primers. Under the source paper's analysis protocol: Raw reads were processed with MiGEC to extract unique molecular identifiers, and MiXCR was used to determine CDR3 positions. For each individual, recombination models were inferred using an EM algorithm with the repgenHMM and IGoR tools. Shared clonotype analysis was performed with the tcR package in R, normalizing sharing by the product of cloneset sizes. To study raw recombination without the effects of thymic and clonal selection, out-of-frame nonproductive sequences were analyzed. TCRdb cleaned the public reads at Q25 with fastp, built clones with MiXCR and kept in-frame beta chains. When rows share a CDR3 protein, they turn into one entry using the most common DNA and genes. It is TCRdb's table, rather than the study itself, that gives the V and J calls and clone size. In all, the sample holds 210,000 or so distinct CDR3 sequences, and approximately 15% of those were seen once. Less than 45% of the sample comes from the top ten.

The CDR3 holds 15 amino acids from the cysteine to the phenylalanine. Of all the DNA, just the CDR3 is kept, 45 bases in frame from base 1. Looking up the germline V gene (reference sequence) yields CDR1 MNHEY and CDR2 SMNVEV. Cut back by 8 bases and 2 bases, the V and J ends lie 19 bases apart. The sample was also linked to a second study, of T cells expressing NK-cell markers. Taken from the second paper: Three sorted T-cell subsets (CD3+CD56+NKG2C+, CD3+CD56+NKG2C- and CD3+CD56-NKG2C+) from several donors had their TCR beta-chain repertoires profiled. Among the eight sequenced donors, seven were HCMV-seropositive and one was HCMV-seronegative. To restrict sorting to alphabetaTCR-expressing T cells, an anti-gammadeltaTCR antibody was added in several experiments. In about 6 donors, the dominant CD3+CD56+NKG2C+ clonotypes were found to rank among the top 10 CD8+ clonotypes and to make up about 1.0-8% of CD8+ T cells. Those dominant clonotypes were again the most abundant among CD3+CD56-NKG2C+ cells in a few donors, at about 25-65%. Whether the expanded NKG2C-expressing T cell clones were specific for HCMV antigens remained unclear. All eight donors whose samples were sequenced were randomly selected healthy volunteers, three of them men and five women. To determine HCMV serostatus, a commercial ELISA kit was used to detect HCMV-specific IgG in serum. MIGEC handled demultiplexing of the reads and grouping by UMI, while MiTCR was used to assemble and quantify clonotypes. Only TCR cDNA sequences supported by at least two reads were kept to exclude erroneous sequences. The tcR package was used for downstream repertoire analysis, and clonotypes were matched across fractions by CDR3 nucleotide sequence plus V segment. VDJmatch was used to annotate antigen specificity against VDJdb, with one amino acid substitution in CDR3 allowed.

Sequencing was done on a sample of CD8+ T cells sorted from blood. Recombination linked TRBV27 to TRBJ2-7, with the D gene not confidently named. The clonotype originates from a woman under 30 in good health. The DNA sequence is TGTGCCAGCGGGCTCGGACCGGGCCTTACCTACGAGCAGTACTTC. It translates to CASGLGPGLTYEQYF.